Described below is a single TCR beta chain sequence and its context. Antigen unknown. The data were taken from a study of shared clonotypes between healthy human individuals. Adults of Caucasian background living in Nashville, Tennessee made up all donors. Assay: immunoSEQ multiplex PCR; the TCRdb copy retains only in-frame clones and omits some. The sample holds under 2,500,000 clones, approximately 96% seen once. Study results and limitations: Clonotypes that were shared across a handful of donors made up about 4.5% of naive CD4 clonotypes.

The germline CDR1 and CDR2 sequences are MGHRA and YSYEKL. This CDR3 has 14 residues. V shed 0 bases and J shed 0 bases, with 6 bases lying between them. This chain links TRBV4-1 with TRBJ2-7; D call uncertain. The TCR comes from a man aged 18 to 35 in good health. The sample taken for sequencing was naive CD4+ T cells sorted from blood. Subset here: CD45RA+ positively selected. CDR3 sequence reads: CASSQDSTSYEQYF. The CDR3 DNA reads TGCGCCAGCAGCCAAGATTCTACCTCCTACGAGCAGTACTTC.